The 32 T cell receptor beta chains presented below share a single source sample, sequenced in a study of blood T cells in healthy people across ages (dated by TCRdb to between 2015 and 2017). Library prep was done by 5' RACE. Sequenced on an Illumina HiSeq 2500. The second PCR ran for about 7 to 11 cycles and used a J-beta primer mix along with a sample-barcoded 5' primer. TCRdb trimmed public reads at Q25 via fastp, called clones via MiXCR and kept in-frame beta chains. CDR3 protein duplicates are merged, each entry listing the most common genes and DNA. The sample has over 1,200,000 distinct CDR3 sequences on record, 55% to 75% of them singletons. Clones ranked in the top ten supply over 5% of the sample. The specimen was blood. Receptors originate from a man aged 18-30 years in good health.

This clonotype was counted only a few times. The chain couples TRBV10-3 to TRBJ1-2; 10 bases line up with TRBD1. Germline V CDR1 and CDR2: ENHRY, SYGVKD. V trimming: 6 bases; J trimming: 8 bases; junction bases outside the gene matches: 9. This CDR3 has 14 residues. The CDR3 protein is CAISSLTGGDGYTF. The CDR3 DNA sequence: TGTGCCATCAGCTCACTGACAGGGGGCGACGGCTACACCTTC.

The rearrangement joins TRBV4-3 to TRBJ2-3, with TRBD2 matching over 10 bases. The CDR3 covers 19 residues. Trimming removed 0 bases from V and 0 bases from J; junction bases left unmatched: 9. Germline CDR1 and CDR2: LGHNA and YSLEER. The DNA of the CDR3 is TGCGCCAGCAGCCAAGATCCCCAGCGGGGGGGCTATAGCACAGATACGCAGTATTTT. It encodes CASSQDPQRGGYSTDTQYF.

The rearrangement links TRBV29-1 to TRBJ2-5, with 7 positions matching TRBD2. V lost 5 bases to trimming and J lost 4 bases; unmatched junction nucleotides: 10. The germline CDR1 and CDR2 sequences are SQVTM and ANQGSEA. This CDR3 region has 14 residues. The CDR3 DNA reads as TGCAGCGTTAGTGAAGGCGGGGGACTAGAGACCCAGTACTTC. Protein: CSVSEGGGLETQYF.

The chain has TRBV6-1 and TRBJ2-5, with D perhaps given as TRBD1 or TRBD2 (5 bases each). This CDR3 spans 14 amino acids. CDR1 and CDR2 (germline): MNHNS, SASEGT. The ends were cut back, 6 bases at V and 4 bases at J, with 15 bases in the middle. DNA of the CDR3: TGTGCCAGCAGGGACCTGGGACGCCGAGAGACCCAGTACTTC. It specifies CASRDLGRRETQYF.

The V gene is TRBV6-1, the J gene TRBJ2-5; maybe TRBD2 (6 bases). The J call may be incorrect, as the DNA end agrees better with TRBJ2-1. Germline lookup yields CDR1 MNHNS and CDR2 SASEGT. The CDR3 length is 16 residues. This CDR3 reads CASSEAGGTFQETQFF. The CDR3 coding sequence is TGTGCCAGCAGTGAAGCAGGCGGGACCTTCCAAGAGACCCAGTTCTTC.

V and J are TRBV28 and TRBJ2-7, with 8 bases matching TRBD1. The V gene's germline CDR1 is MDHEN and CDR2 SYDVKM. The V and J ends lost 1 base and 0 bases, in that order; junction bases with no gene match: 5. The CDR3 is made up of 16 amino acids. CDR3 DNA: TGTGCCAGCAGTTTATCGGGACAGGTGATCTCCTACGAGCAGTACTTC. It is translated as CASSLSGQVISYEQYF.

This chain links TRBV27 with TRBJ2-7, with 7 bases that match TRBD1. CDR3 size: 14 residues. The trim removed 3 bases at V and 6 bases at J, leaving 8 bases unmatched. Per the germline V gene, CDR1 is MNHEY and CDR2 is SMNVEV (reference sequence). CDR3 DNA: TGTGCCAGCAGTTTTCGACAGGGAAGTTCCGAGCAGTACTTC. It yields the protein CASSFRQGSSEQYF.

The V gene is TRBV20-1, the J gene TRBJ2-1; no firm D call. V was clipped by 0 bases and J by 9 bases, with 6 bases between them. CDR3 length equals 11 residues. Germline V gene lookup returns CDR1 DFQATT and CDR2 SNEGSKA (reference sequence). The CDR3 nucleotides are TGCAGTGCTAGAGAGGTGTCTGAGCAGTTCTTC. The encoded protein is CSAREVSEQFF.

This chain links TRBV6-5 with TRBJ1-2; 8 bases map to TRBD1. The CDR3 length is 18 residues. The germline V gene encodes CDR1 MNHEY and CDR2 SVGAGI. Unmatched junction bases numbered 18, after V lost 2 bases and J lost 7 bases. CDR3 sequence reads: CASSYTRGARGRVSGYTF. CDR3 DNA: TGTGCCAGCAGTTACACTCGGGGGGCCAGGGGGCGCGTCTCTGGCTACACCTTC.

This clonotype was detected only a few times. The rearrangement uses TRBV6-5 and TRBJ2-3; 7 bases align to TRBD2. Unmatched junction bases numbered 5, after V lost 8 bases and J lost 3 bases. This CDR3 is built from 13 residues. Germline V gene lookup returns CDR1 MNHEY and CDR2 SVGAGI. The CDR3: CASGGGGTDTQYF. CDR3 DNA sequence: TGTGCCAGCGGCGGGGGAGGAACAGATACGCAGTATTTT.

This clonotype was detected many times. The chain combines TRBV25-1 with TRBJ1-1, with a weak D call TRBD1 (6 bases). Per germline, CDR1 MGHDK and CDR2 SYGVNS. The CDR3 has 12 amino acids. V dropped 8 bases and J dropped 5 bases, with 12 bases sitting between them. CDR3 DNA sequence: TGTGCCAGCCGGGGGGCAGAAACTGAAGCTTTCTTT. It encodes CASRGAETEAFF.

The CDR3 sequence is CASSLLSGGSRYGYTF. The CDR3 DNA reads TGTGCCAGCAGCTTACTCTCAGGGGGTTCCAGGTATGGCTACACCTTC. This chain links TRBV11-2 with TRBJ1-2; TRBD1 agrees at 7 bases. This CDR3 region has 16 residues. Germline CDR1 is SGHAT and CDR2 is FQNNGV. With V trimmed by 2 bases and J by 5 bases, 11 bases remained unmatched. Using reference TRBV11-2 and TRBJ1-2 for the parts outside the CDR3, the full variable domain is EAGVAQSPRYKIIEKRQSVAFWCNPISGHATLYWYQQILGQGPKLLIQFQNNGVVDDSQLPKDRFSAERLKGVDSTLKIQPAKLEDSAVYLCASSLLSGGSRYGYTFGSGTRLTVV.

The CDR3 loop reads CASSVWNSDTQYF. CDR3 bases: TGTGCCAGCAGTGTATGGAACTCAGATACGCAGTATTTT. The J gene is TRBJ2-3, the V gene TRBV27; unclear D gene. The CDR3 is 13 amino acids. The V and J ends lost 5 bases and 4 bases respectively, with 10 bases between them. CDR1 and CDR2 from the germline V gene are MNHEY and SMNVEV (reference sequence).

This chain connects TRBV5-1 to TRBJ2-5; TRBD2 agrees at 11 bases. The last part of the DNA fits TRBJ2-7 better; the J call may be wrong. Germline V gives CDR1 SGHRS, CDR2 YFSETQ. CDR3 length: 16 residues. The CDR3 loop is CASSLGTLAGVIEQYF. Here the CDR3 DNA reads TGCGCCAGCAGCTTGGGTACACTAGCGGGAGTGATCGAGCAGTACTTC.

The chain uses TRBV29-1 and TRBJ1-1; D is unresolved. From germline, CDR1 is SQVTM and CDR2 ANQGSEA. Trimming shortened V by 7 bases and J by 3 bases, and 12 bases separated the two germline ends. This CDR3 is 12 amino acids long. The CDR3 here is CSASGLDTEAFF. The CDR3 DNA is TGCAGCGCATCGGGCCTTGACACTGAAGCTTTCTTT.

The chain links TRBV4-1 to TRBJ2-1; D is perhaps TRBD2 (5 bases). V lost 2 bases, J lost 0 bases, and 11 bases lay in between. The CDR3 totals 16 residues. In germline, CDR1 is MGHRA, CDR2 YSYEKL. The CDR3 sequence is CASSQWVEGSYNEQFF. In DNA form, the CDR3 reads TGCGCCAGCAGCCAATGGGTAGAGGGCTCCTACAATGAGCAGTTCTTC.

The chain combines TRBV5-1 with TRBJ2-7, with 15 positions matching TRBD2. The J segment lost 6 bases and the V segment lost 4 bases, leaving 14 bases of the junction unmatched. Germline values: CDR1 SGHRS, CDR2 YFSETQ. This CDR3 is built from 18 residues. The CDR3 region is CASSPGLAGGPGSREQYF. The CDR3 DNA reads as TGCGCCAGCAGCCCTGGACTAGCGGGAGGGCCTGGTTCTCGCGAGCAGTACTTC.

This clonotype was detected ten times or more. This rearrangement joins TRBV25-1 to TRBJ2-3, with D perhaps TRBD1 (6 bases). Germline V CDR1 and CDR2: MGHDK, SYGVNS. With 6 bases removed from V and 1 base from J, the gap between germline ends came to 11 bases. This CDR3 contains 14 residues. CDR3 coding DNA: TGTGCCAGCAGCCGCAGGGGCGGCACAGATACGCAGTATTTT. The encoded protein is CASSRRGGTDTQYF. Drawing the rest from reference TRBV25-1 and TRBJ2-3, the complete variable domain is EADIYQTPRYLVIGTGKKITLECSQTMGHDKMYWYQQDPGMELHLIHYSYGVNSTEKGDLSSESTVSRIRTEHFPLTLESARPSHTSQYLCASSRRGGTDTQYFGPGTRLTVL.

This clonotype occurred a few times. V usage is TRBV13 and J usage is TRBJ1-2; 8 nucleotides align to TRBD1. V was clipped by 4 bases and J by 7 bases; unmatched bases: 8. The germline gives CDR1 PRHDT, CDR2 FYEKMQ (reference sequence). The CDR3 sequence is 14 residues long. In DNA, the CDR3 is TGTGCCAGCAGCTCCCGGACAGGGTTGGGTGGCTACACCTTC. Protein sequence: CASSSRTGLGGYTF.

This clonotype has more than one count but fewer than ten. The J gene is TRBJ2-1, the V gene TRBV7-2, with D uncertain. Looked up from germline, CDR1 is SGHTA and CDR2 is FQGNSA. Deletions cut 3 bases from V and 8 bases from J, with 11 bases between. The CDR3 is 13 amino acids. The CDR3 region has the DNA TGTGCCAGCAGCTTCAGTTTGGGCGATGAGCAGTTCTTC. Its translation is CASSFSLGDEQFF.

This clonotype appeared a few times. The chain recombines TRBV20-1 with TRBJ2-1, with D uncertain. V dropped 6 bases and J dropped 3 bases, with 15 bases sitting between them. Germline V gives CDR1 DFQATT, CDR2 SNEGSKA (reference sequence). The CDR3 consists of 14 residues. The CDR3 sequence: CSAPTEEDYNEQFF. Here the CDR3 DNA reads TGCAGTGCACCCACGGAAGAAGACTACAATGAGCAGTTCTTC.

This chain joins TRBV6-1 and TRBJ2-5, with 10 nucleotides matching TRBD1. CDR1 is MNHNS, CDR2 SASEGT, per germline. The CDR3 contains 17 residues. V shed 5 bases, J shed 3 bases, and the junction held 12 bases outside the gene matches. The CDR3 here is CASSLLGTGEGEETQYF. DNA of the CDR3: TGTGCCAGCAGTCTATTGGGGACAGGGGAGGGGGAAGAGACCCAGTACTTC.

The chain has TRBV27 and TRBJ2-1, with 7 bases fitting TRBD1. The CDR3 is 17 residues long. Germline V gene data show CDR1 as MNHEY and CDR2 as SMNVEV (reference sequence). V dropped 4 bases and J dropped 9; count of bases not matched to a gene: 18. CDR3 sequence reads: CASSSPLQGRGWGEQFF. In DNA form, the CDR3 reads TGTGCCAGCAGTTCACCCTTACAGGGGCGTGGGTGGGGTGAGCAGTTCTTC.

The genes are TRBV12-5 and TRBJ2-4; D is undetermined. V gave up 6 bases and J gave up 3 bases, with 15 bases separating them. The CDR3 has 15 residues. CDR1 LGHNT and CDR2 FRNRAP come from the germline V gene. This chain's CDR3 is CASGSDGPDKNIQYF. DNA of the CDR3: TGTGCTAGTGGCTCCGATGGGCCAGACAAAAACATTCAGTACTTC.

This chain joins TRBV9 and TRBJ2-3; possibly TRBD2 for D (6 bases). V gave up 3 bases and J gave up 1 base, with 12 bases separating them. The CDR3 is 15 amino acids. Germline V gene sequence: CDR1 SGDLS, CDR2 YYNGEE. The CDR3 here is CASSDGLAGTDTQYF. CDR3 nucleotide sequence: TGTGCCAGCAGCGATGGATTAGCGGGCACAGATACGCAGTATTTT.

The rearrangement links TRBV4-1 to TRBJ2-1, with 8 bases identical to TRBD2. The CDR3 sequence is 15 residues long. The V and J ends lost 7 bases and 4 bases, in that order; junction bases with no gene match: 9. Germline V CDR1 and CDR2: MGHRA, YSYEKL. CDR3 coding DNA: TGCGCCAGCAAGCTGGGTAGCGGGGATTACAATGAGCAGTTCTTC. This encodes CASKLGSGDYNEQFF.

This chain links TRBV2 with TRBJ1-3; D gene ambiguous. The CDR3 runs to 13 residues. V gave up 4 bases and J gave up 4 bases, with 8 bases separating them. Germline V gives CDR1 SNHLY, CDR2 FYNNEI. CDR3 sequence (DNA): TGTGCCAGCAGTGTATCTTCCGGAAACACCATATATTTT. The encoded protein is CASSVSSGNTIYF.

This clonotype was observed a handful of times. V usage is TRBV15 and J usage is TRBJ2-3; perhaps TRBD2 as D (6 bases). The CDR3 totals 16 residues. The V end lost 1 base, the J end lost 2 bases, and 13 bases lay between the germline ends. Looked up from germline, CDR1 is LNHNV and CDR2 is YYDKDF (reference sequence). The DNA for the CDR3 is TGTGCCACCAGCAGAGTTTCCGGAGGGGCCACAGATACGCAGTATTTT. Amino acid sequence: CATSRVSGGATDTQYF.

The CDR3 DNA reads TGTGCCAGCAGCCATAGTAGCGGGGACACAGATACGCAGTATTTT. Translated: CASSHSSGDTDTQYF. The chain recombines TRBV3-1 with TRBJ2-3; TRBD2 matches at 8 bases. V dropped 3 bases and J dropped 2; count of bases not matched to a gene: 4. This CDR3 region has 15 residues. Germline assignment: CDR1 LGHDT and CDR2 YNNKEL (reference sequence).

Details on this clonotype: A junction end diverges from the germline sequence, so it may reflect a read error. The CDR3 is CASRPTGGRGQGYTF. CDR3 bases: TGTGCTAGCAGGCCCACAGGGGGTCGTGGTCAAGGCTACACCTTC. V gene TRBV12-3 or TRBV12-4 combines with J gene TRBJ1-2; 8 bases match TRBD1. This CDR3 has 15 amino acids.

This sequence joins TRBV12-3 or TRBV12-4 and TRBJ1-2, with unresolved D. The CDR3 extends over 12 amino acids. Trimming stripped 5 bases from V and 6 bases from J, with 10 bases between. The CDR3 sequence is CASSPTGDGYTF. The CDR3 DNA follows: TGTGCCAGCAGTCCTACGGGCGATGGCTACACCTTC.

This chain uses TRBV3-1 with TRBJ2-2, with a possible D match to TRBD2 (5 bases). The CDR3 sequence is 15 residues long. V shed 3 bases and J shed 5 bases, with 13 bases lying between them. The germline V gene has CDR1 LGHDT and CDR2 YNNKEL (reference sequence). CDR3 residues: CASSQRAGFTGELFF. CDR3 in DNA: TGTGCCAGCAGCCAGAGGGCAGGATTTACCGGGGAGCTGTTTTTT.